A selection of T cell receptor beta chains follows, all from one sample in a study of T cell repertoires in cytomegalovirus infection. What these receptors recognize is not known. TCRdb analysed the reads with MiXCR anew, one entry per CDR3 protein. The sample has around 430,000 distinct CDR3 sequences; approximately 42% are singletons. The sample consisted of cultured PBMCs, taken from culture after CMV antigen stimulation. Every receptor here comes from a human donor in good health (CMV status not recorded). Some clones in this sample may be carry-over from other donors' samples. CDR3s include the opening cysteine and the closing phenylalanine or tryptophan. D genes are given only for firm matches. Only some rows state a clone size, as once, few, many or a class for expanded clones.

abundance	v_gene	d_gene	j_gene	CDR3nt	CDR3aa
-	TRBV7-2	-	TRBJ2-1	TGTGCCAGCAGCTTCACACGGGACGTGCAGCAGTTCTTC	CASSFTRDVQQFF
-	TRBV7-2	-	TRBJ2-7	TGTGCCAGCAGCCCGCAGGGGGGGGCAGGGGTCGAGCAGTACTTC	CASSPQGGAGVEQYF
-	TRBV19	-	TRBJ2-1	TGTGCCAGTAGTATAGCGGGAGCGTATAATGAGCAGTTCTTC	CASSIAGAYNEQFF
many	TRBV7-8	TRBD2	TRBJ2-1	TGTGCCAGCAGCTTAGTCTATCCTAGCGGGGGGAGCTCCTACAATGAGCAGTTCTTC	CASSLVYPSGGSSYNEQFF
few	TRBV12-5	-	TRBJ1-2	TGTGCTAGTGGTTTGGCTAATCCGGGTGGCTACACCTTC	CASGLANPGGYTF
-	TRBV27	-	TRBJ1-6	TGTGCCAGCAGTTTGTCGATGTACTCACCCCTCCACTTT	CASSLSMYSPLHF
few	TRBV7-2	TRBD1	TRBJ2-3	TGTGCCAGCAGCTTGGACAGGGCATTAGATACGCAGTATTTT	CASSLDRALDTQYF
-	TRBV7-2	-	TRBJ1-3	TGTGCCAGCAGCTTAGACTCCAACCCTGGAAACACCATATATTTT	CASSLDSNPGNTIYF
-	TRBV7-2	-	TRBJ2-1	TGTGCCAGCAGCTTATACCGGGACGATGAGCAGTTCTTC	CASSLYRDDEQFF
few	TRBV2	-	TRBJ2-5	TGTGCCAGCAATCGGTTAGGGACGGAGGAGACCCAGTACTTC	CASNRLGTEETQYF
few	TRBV18	-	TRBJ2-3	TGTGCCAGCAGCCCATCAAGAGATACGCAGTATTTT	CASSPSRDTQYF
-	TRBV12-3/TRBV12-4	-	TRBJ1-1	TGTGCCAGCAGTTTCACACAGGGTCTACTTTCTGAAGCTTTCTTT	CASSFTQGLLSEAFF
-	TRBV12-3/TRBV12-4	TRBD2	TRBJ2-3	TGTGCCAGCAGTCCAGCGGGGGGGCCTAGAGGTACGCAGTATTTT	CASSPAGGPRGTQYF
few	TRBV7-2	TRBD2	TRBJ2-3	TGTGCCAGCAGCTTACGGGGGGGCCAAGATACGCAGTATTTT	CASSLRGGQDTQYF
-	TRBV10-3	-	TRBJ2-7	TGTGCCATCAGTGATACAAGCCAGCAGTACTTC	CAISDTSQQYF